This TCR beta chain appears in the sequencing data of a study of cytomegalovirus exposure and HLA in healthy donors. Study-level findings and limits: One later analysis reportedly identified an Asian-associated ancestry cluster that showed fewer N-insertions than the approximately 710-donor mean. The authors confirmed in vitro that a few CMV-associated chains were specific for CMV antigens. A later analysis showed that HLA-associated TCR beta chains had undergone more clonal expansion than equally common others.

Primers for the PCR totalled 60 Vbeta and 13 Jbeta. Profiling relied on immunoSEQ multiplex PCR, and the TCRdb table lists in-frame clones only, not all of them. The table records about 130,000 clones, almost 80% of them present only once. Germline lookup yields CDR1 SGHDN and CDR2 FVKESK. Trimming left V 1 base short and J 9 bases short, with 7 bases between. This CDR3 has 11 amino acids. Worth noting for this clone: Its matching antigen is unknown.

This rearrangement joins TRBV14 to TRBJ2-7, with D possibly matching TRBD2 (5 bases). Sequences were obtained from PBMCs. The clonotype was recovered from a female donor in good health and CMV-seronegative. CDR3 protein: CASSQGGGQYF. The CDR3 DNA sequence: TGTGCCAGCAGCCAAGGAGGAGGGCAGTACTTC.